These 22 T cell receptor beta chains originate from one sample sequenced in a study of graft-versus-host responses after intestinal transplantation. Generated by immunoSEQ multiplex PCR, the TCRdb table keeps only in-frame clones and is missing some. The sample contains roughly 81,000 clones, roughly four fifths of which appear only once. Their antigen targets remain unknown. The sample in question was unstimulated CD4+ T cells sorted from spleen or lymph node cells, obtained before intestinal transplant. The receptors shown here come from a human donor who received an intestinal transplant.

The V and J genes are TRBV28 and TRBJ2-7, with 10 nucleotides matching TRBD1. V dropped 6 bases and J dropped 7; count of bases not matched to a gene: 12. This CDR3 region has 15 residues. Germline V gives CDR1 MDHEN, CDR2 SYDVKM. The CDR3 here is CASSSAGTGEGEQYF. CDR3 DNA sequence: TGTGCCAGCAGCTCCGCCGGGACAGGGGAGGGAGAGCAGTACTTC.

The V and J genes are TRBV7-8 and TRBJ1-5; 8 positions match TRBD1. In germline, CDR1 is SGHVS, CDR2 FQNEAQ. The CDR3 runs to 14 residues. V lost 5 bases to trimming and J lost 4 bases; unmatched junction nucleotides: 4. CDR3 nucleotide sequence: TGTGCCAGCAGCCGACAGGGGAAGAATCAGCCCCAGCATTTT. Protein product: CASSRQGKNQPQHF.

J is TRBJ1-1 and V is TRBV5-6, with 7 bases lining up with TRBD1. The germline V gene has CDR1 SGHDT and CDR2 YYEEEE. After removal of 3 bases from V and 1 base from J, the junction contained 0 bases not matched to a gene. This CDR3 comprises 13 residues. The CDR3 here is CASSWDRNTEAFF. The CDR3 coding sequence is TGTGCCAGCAGCTGGGACAGGAACACTGAAGCTTTCTTT.

This chain links TRBV7-9 with TRBJ2-5; D might be TRBD1 (6 bases). V was pared by 2 bases and J by 1 base, with 8 bases between. Germline V gives CDR1 SEHNR, CDR2 FQNEAQ (reference sequence). CDR3 size: 14 residues. The CDR3 is CASSLYRVQETQYF. The CDR3 coding sequence is TGTGCCAGCAGCTTATACAGGGTCCAAGAGACCCAGTACTTC.

This chain links TRBV27 with TRBJ2-3; TRBD2 is a possible D gene (5 bases). The CDR3 contains 13 residues. Germline values: CDR1 MNHEY, CDR2 SMNVEV (reference sequence). V shed 6 bases and J shed 1 base, with 8 bases lying between them. The CDR3 region is CASSHSGTDTQYF. The CDR3 nucleotides are TGTGCCAGCAGCCATAGCGGCACAGATACGCAGTATTTT.

The chain joins TRBV6-1 to TRBJ2-7, with 10 bases aligning to TRBD2. The V gene end was trimmed by 6 bases and the J gene end by 3 bases; junction bases not matched to a gene: 5. Per germline, CDR1 MNHNS and CDR2 SASEGT. The CDR3 covers 14 residues. Here the CDR3 reads CASSLRTSGYEQYF. The CDR3 region has the DNA TGTGCCAGCAGCCTAAGGACTAGCGGCTACGAGCAGTACTTC.

The V gene is TRBV28, the J gene TRBJ1-3; perhaps TRBD1 as D (6 bases). This CDR3 region has 13 residues. V lost 10 bases, J lost 6 bases, and 16 bases lay in between. The germline gives CDR1 MDHEN, CDR2 SYDVKM. CDR3 residues: CATRGGRVNTIYF. The CDR3 DNA sequence: TGTGCCACCCGAGGGGGAAGGGTAAACACCATATATTTT. The full variable domain, completed using reference TRBV28 and TRBJ1-3, is DVKVTQSSRYLVKRTGEKVFLECVQDMDHENMFWYRQDPGLGLRLIYFSYDVKMKEKGDIPEGYSVSREKKERFSLILESASTNQTSMYLCATRGGRVNTIYFGEGSWLTVV.

Written as DNA, the CDR3 is TGCGCCAGCAGCCCTAGCGACTACAATGAGCAGTTCTTC. Translating gives CASSPSDYNEQFF. V is TRBV5-1 and J is TRBJ2-1, with D maybe TRBD2 (6 bases). This CDR3 region has 13 residues. Germline V CDR1 and CDR2: SGHRS, YFSETQ. Trimming cost V 4 bases and J 3 bases, with 8 bases left between them.

The V gene is TRBV6-6, the J gene TRBJ1-1; D not certain. The V gene lost 5 bases and the J gene lost 3 bases, with 10 bases spanning the gap. Germline V gene data show CDR1 as MNHNY and CDR2 as SVGAGI (reference sequence). This CDR3 has 13 amino acids. CDR3 DNA: TGTGCCAGCAGTCAAAGTCGGTACACTGAAGCTTTCTTT. Translated: CASSQSRYTEAFF.

The V call is TRBV7-3, the J call TRBJ2-7, with D perhaps TRBD2 (6 bases). The V and J ends lost 4 bases and 6 bases respectively, with 13 bases between them. The length of the CDR3 is 13 residues. CDR1 SGHTA and CDR2 FQGTGA come from the germline V gene. CDR3 amino acids: CASSSEAGLEQYF. As DNA, the CDR3 is TGTGCCAGCAGCTCGGAGGCGGGGCTCGAGCAGTACTTC.

V usage is TRBV28 and J usage is TRBJ1-4; tentative D call: TRBD1 (5 bases). The germline V and J ends were trimmed by 5 bases and 6 bases, with 22 bases remaining between them. The CDR3 extends over 17 amino acids. From germline, CDR1 is MDHEN and CDR2 SYDVKM. The CDR3 here is CASSGGEEFPIYEKLFF. The DNA for the CDR3 is TGTGCCAGCAGTGGGGGGGAGGAATTTCCAATCTATGAAAAACTGTTTTTT.

The chain carries TRBV6-1 and TRBJ2-1; TRBD2 matches at 9 bases. The V gene's germline CDR1 is MNHNS and CDR2 SASEGT. V lost 4 bases, J lost 1 base, and 8 bases stayed unmatched. The CDR3 contains 17 residues. The CDR3 nucleotides read TGTGCCAGCAGTGTACAGGCGGGAGGGGAGTCCTACAATGAGCAGTTCTTC. This gives the protein CASSVQAGGESYNEQFF.

The chain couples TRBV6-6 to TRBJ2-7; TRBD2 matches 10 bases. Trimming at V came to 7 bases and at J to 2 bases, leaving 8 bases not matched to a gene. From germline, CDR1 is MNHNY and CDR2 SVGAGI (reference sequence). This CDR3 region has 15 residues. As DNA, the CDR3 is TGTGCCAGCACCCTCGGACTAGCGGAGGCCTACGAGCAGTACTTC. This translates into CASTLGLAEAYEQYF.

The J gene is TRBJ2-7, the V gene TRBV6-5, with D perhaps matching TRBD1 (5 bases). CDR3 size: 15 residues. V lost 2 bases to trimming and J lost 0 bases, with 11 bases between them. CDR1 MNHEY and CDR2 SVGAGI come from the germline V gene. The CDR3 nucleotides read TGTGCCAGCAGTTACGACCAGGGTTTCTCCTACGAGCAGTACTTC. Its protein is CASSYDQGFSYEQYF.

V usage is TRBV2 and J usage is TRBJ2-3; D is uncertain. The CDR3 is 13 amino acids. Trimming shortened V by 6 bases and J by 0 bases, and 7 bases separated the two germline ends. Germline assignment: CDR1 SNHLY and CDR2 FYNNEI. CDR3 sequence: CASSFLSTDTQYF. The CDR3 DNA follows: TGTGCCAGCAGCTTCCTAAGCACAGATACGCAGTATTTT. The whole variable domain, filled in from reference TRBV2 and TRBJ2-3, reads EPEVTQTPSHQVTQMGQEVILRCVPISNHLYFYWYRQILGQKVEFLVSFYNNEISEKSEIFDDQFSVERPDGSNFTLKIRSTKLEDSAMYFCASSFLSTDTQYFGPGTRLTVL.

The CDR3 loop reads CASSVGGGDYNEQFF. The CDR3 bases are TGTGCCAGCAGCGTAGGGGGAGGGGACTACAATGAGCAGTTCTTC. The chain uses TRBV9 and TRBJ2-1, with 7 bases matching TRBD2. The CDR3 runs to 15 residues. V trimming: 0 bases; J trimming: 3 bases; junction bases outside the gene matches: 3. Germline CDR1 is SGDLS and CDR2 is YYNGEE. The full variable domain, in which reference TRBV9 and TRBJ2-1 provide the parts outside the CDR3, is DSGVTQTPKHLITATGQRVTLRCSPRSGDLSVYWYQQSLDQGLQFLIQYYNGEERAKGNILERFSAQQFPDLHSELNLSSLELGDSALYFCASSVGGGDYNEQFFGPGTRLTVL.

This clone was counted a single time. The chain recombines TRBV2 with TRBJ1-5; 10 bases are a match to TRBD1. With V trimmed by 6 bases and J by 4 bases, 6 bases remained unmatched. The CDR3 has 15 residues. Germline CDR1 and CDR2: SNHLY and FYNNEI. The CDR3 sequence is CASSSWDRGNQPQHF. The CDR3, as DNA: TGTGCCAGCAGCTCTTGGGACAGGGGAAATCAGCCCCAGCATTTT.

This chain's CDR3 is CSATRGNEQFF. The CDR3 coding sequence is TGCAGTGCCACGAGAGGCAATGAGCAGTTCTTC. The V call is TRBV20-1, the J call TRBJ2-1, with D uncertain. The CDR3 has 11 amino acids. Germline V lookup: CDR1 DFQATT, CDR2 SNEGSKA (reference sequence). V was shortened by 6 bases and J by 6 bases, with 9 bases between the two germline ends.

The V and J genes are TRBV19 and TRBJ2-2, with TRBD2 identical over 9 bases. Germline values: CDR1 LNHDA, CDR2 SQIVND (reference sequence). The CDR3 contains 14 residues. V was clipped by 6 bases and J by 7 bases; unmatched bases: 6. The CDR3 DNA reads TGTGCCAGTAGAACGGCGCGGGAGGGCGGGGAGCTGTTTTTT. Its translation is CASRTAREGGELFF.

The count of this clone is one. The rearrangement links TRBV4-1 to TRBJ1-3; D is possibly TRBD1 (5 bases). Germline assignment: CDR1 MGHRA and CDR2 YSYEKL. This CDR3 region has 18 residues. Trimming stripped 4 bases from V and 0 bases from J, with 19 bases between. CDR3 sequence reads: CASSRAGTTLVSGNTIYF. In DNA form, the CDR3 reads TGCGCCAGCAGCCGAGCCGGGACTACCCTCGTCTCTGGAAACACCATATATTTT.

The chain couples TRBV28 to TRBJ2-3, with TRBD2 as a possible D gene (5 bases). The CDR3 runs 17 residues. V was trimmed by 7 bases and J by 0 bases, leaving 20 bases between them. From germline, CDR1 is MDHEN and CDR2 SYDVKM. The CDR3 reads CASTPRGKKSSTDTQYF. The CDR3 DNA follows: TGTGCCAGCACCCCTCGGGGAAAGAAGTCTAGCACAGATACGCAGTATTTT. Combining the CDR3 with reference TRBV28 and TRBJ2-3 gives the whole variable domain DVKVTQSSRYLVKRTGEKVFLECVQDMDHENMFWYRQDPGLGLRLIYFSYDVKMKEKGDIPEGYSVSREKKERFSLILESASTNQTSMYLCASTPRGKKSSTDTQYFGPGTRLTVL.

The chain employs TRBV5-1 and TRBJ2-7; 10 bases line up with TRBD2. This CDR3 has 16 amino acids. After removal of 4 bases from V and 3 bases from J, the junction contained 10 bases not matched to a gene. Germline CDR1 reads SGHRS; CDR2 reads YFSETQ. Written as DNA, the CDR3 is TGCGCCAGCAGCAGCCCTAGCGGGAGTGGGATCTACGAGCAGTACTTC. Translated, it gives CASSSPSGSGIYEQYF.